Listed here are 24 T cell receptor beta chains from one sample, sequenced in a study of T cell repertoires in cytomegalovirus infection. TCRdb processed the reads anew with MiXCR; each CDR3 protein has one entry. Of around 300,000 distinct CDR3 sequences detected, 9.5% appear once; the ten largest clones hold approximately 4.7%. Sequenced: PBMCs. All receptors come from a human donor in good health (CMV status not recorded). Some clones in this sample may be carry-over from other donors' samples.

V gene TRBV20-1 combines with J gene TRBJ1-6; 7 bases map to TRBD1. The germline CDR1 and CDR2 sequences are DFQATT and SNEGSKA (reference sequence). J gave up 6 bases and V 4 bases, and 3 bases lay outside the gene matches. This CDR3 contains 13 residues. CDR3 coding DNA: TGCAGTGCTACAGGACAGGCTAATTCACCCCTCCACTTT. It yields the protein CSATGQANSPLHF.

The V gene is TRBV2, the J gene TRBJ1-3; 7 bases line up with TRBD1. The germline CDR1 and CDR2 sequences are SNHLY and FYNNEI. J gave up 2 bases and V 3 bases, and 1 base lay outside the gene matches. The CDR3 consists of 14 residues. The CDR3 is CASSDRGTGNTIYF. DNA of the CDR3: TGTGCCAGCAGTGACAGGGGGACTGGAAACACCATATATTTT.

This clonotype was picked up a small number of times. J is TRBJ2-7 and V is TRBV7-9; D not certain. V shed 1 base and J shed 8 bases, with 15 bases lying between them. The CDR3 covers 14 residues. Germline CDR1 is SEHNR and CDR2 is FQNEAQ (reference sequence). As DNA, the CDR3 is TGTGCCAGCAGCTTAGTGGGCATGGATATCAAGCAGTACTTC. Amino acid sequence: CASSLVGMDIKQYF.

This clonotype appeared many times. The chain uses TRBV6-6 and TRBJ1-4; D remains unclear. The CDR3 runs 16 residues. V was trimmed by 8 bases and J by 2 bases, leaving 18 bases between them. Germline CDR1 is MNHNY and CDR2 is SVGAGI (reference sequence). The CDR3 DNA is TGTGCCAGCTCCCGAGGGCGTGGGGTGACTAATGAAAAACTGTTTTTT. It yields the protein CASSRGRGVTNEKLFF.

This clonotype was picked up many times. The chain combines TRBV19 with TRBJ2-5; possible D gene TRBD2, 7 bases. Trimming removed 6 bases at V and 5 bases at J, with 22 bases between. Germline V lookup: CDR1 LNHDA, CDR2 SQIVND (reference sequence). CDR3 size: 16 residues. The CDR3 DNA is TGTGCCAGTAGCGGGGGGCGAGCGGAGCTCCTGGAGACCCAGTACTTC. Translating it yields CASSGGRAELLETQYF.

The sample holds many counts of this clonotype. The CDR3 reads CASSITKTGNSPLHF. The CDR3 nucleotides read TGTGCCAGTAGTATAACCAAGACAGGGAATTCACCCCTCCACTTT. The rearrangement links TRBV19 to TRBJ1-6, with 7 bases fitting TRBD1. CDR1 and CDR2 (germline): LNHDA, SQIVND (reference sequence). CDR3 size: 15 residues. The V segment lost 2 bases and the J segment 7 bases; nucleotides outside the gene matches: 5. The variable domain in full, completed from reference TRBV19 and TRBJ1-6, reads DGGITQSPKYLFRKEGQNVTLSCEQNLNHDAMYWYRQDPGQGLRLIYYSQIVNDFQKGDIAEGYSVSREKKESFPLTVTSAQKNPTAFYLCASSITKTGNSPLHFGNGTRLTVT.

This clonotype was detected ten times or more. V gene TRBV7-2 combines with J gene TRBJ2-1; TRBD1 aligns across 7 bases. J was trimmed by 7 bases and V by 8 bases; bases with no gene match: 11. CDR1 and CDR2 from the germline V gene are SGHTA and FQGNSA. This CDR3 region has 14 residues. The CDR3 bases are TGTGCCAGCTCGCCTACAGGGGCTGGTAATGAGCAGTTCTTC. Protein product: CASSPTGAGNEQFF.

There are many counts of this clonotype. The J gene is TRBJ2-3, the V gene TRBV7-2; 9 bases line up with TRBD1. The CDR3 length is 15 residues. Germline V CDR1 and CDR2: SGHTA, FQGNSA. Unmatched junction bases numbered 3, after V lost 1 base and J lost 4 bases. The CDR3: CASSLEGQGSDTQYF. The CDR3 DNA sequence: TGTGCCAGCAGCTTAGAGGGACAGGGATCAGATACGCAGTATTTT.

The J gene is TRBJ1-5, the V gene TRBV27; weak D call: TRBD1 (6 bases). This CDR3 has 16 amino acids. The germline V gene has CDR1 MNHEY and CDR2 SMNVEV (reference sequence). Between the trimmed V and J ends, which lost 6 bases and 2 bases, there was a span of 17 bases. The CDR3 reads CASSQLSGGGNQPQHF. CDR3 coding DNA: TGTGCCAGCAGCCAACTTTCGGGGGGCGGCAATCAGCCCCAGCATTTT.

The chain combines TRBV19 with TRBJ2-1, with 14 bases matching TRBD2. This CDR3 spans 17 amino acids. The germline V gene has CDR1 LNHDA and CDR2 SQIVND (reference sequence). Trimming took 6 bases from V and 0 from J; bases not matched to a gene: 4. The CDR3 loop reads CASRRLAGGSSYNEQFF. The DNA for the CDR3 is TGTGCCAGTAGGAGACTAGCGGGAGGGAGCTCCTACAATGAGCAGTTCTTC.

This clonotype was observed at least ten times. The chain employs TRBV7-2 and TRBJ1-5; 9 nucleotides align to TRBD1. The ends lost 6 bases at V and 7 bases at J; junction bases unmatched: 4. CDR1 is SGHTA, CDR2 FQGNSA, per germline. The CDR3 loop spans 13 amino acids. CDR3 amino acids: CASSRQGGQPQHF. The CDR3 bases are TGTGCCAGCAGTCGACAGGGGGGGCAGCCCCAGCATTTT.

This clonotype was counted between two and nine times. V usage is TRBV5-6 and J usage is TRBJ1-1; D is unclear. This CDR3 comprises 16 residues. In germline, CDR1 is SGHDT, CDR2 YYEEEE. V was clipped by 7 bases and J by 6 bases, with 25 bases between them. DNA of the CDR3: TGTGCCAGCTCCATGGACCCTCGGCGGCGTTCTCCTGAAGCTTTCTTT. This gives the protein CASSMDPRRRSPEAFF. The variable domain in full, with the rest retrieved from reference TRBV5-6 and TRBJ1-1, is DAGVTQSPTHLIKTRGQQVTLRCSPKSGHDTVSWYQQALGQGPQFIFQYYEEEERQRGNFPDRFSGHQFPNYSSELNVNALLLGDSALYLCASSMDPRRRSPEAFFGQGTRLTVV.

This clonotype was recorded at least ten times. The gene calls are TRBV7-9 and TRBJ1-2; perhaps TRBD1 as D (5 bases). The germline gives CDR1 SEHNR, CDR2 FQNEAQ (reference sequence). V was trimmed by 5 bases and J by 5 bases, leaving 15 bases between them. This CDR3 has 14 amino acids. The CDR3 protein is CASSRNGGTYGYTF. The CDR3 DNA reads as TGTGCCAGCAGCCGAAACGGGGGGACTTATGGCTACACCTTC. The full variable domain, in which reference TRBV7-9 and TRBJ1-2 provide the parts outside the CDR3, is DTGVSQNPRHKITKRGQNVTFRCDPISEHNRLYWYRQTLGQGPEFLTYFQNEAQLEKSRLLSDRFSAERPKGSFSTLEIQRTEQGDSAMYLCASSRNGGTYGYTFGSGTRLTVV.

The rearrangement uses TRBV4-2 and TRBJ2-1; 13 nucleotides match TRBD2. The CDR3 has 19 amino acids. V lost 4 bases, J lost 7 bases, and 16 bases stayed unmatched. The germline gives CDR1 LGHNA, CDR2 YNFKEQ. The CDR3 sequence is CASSPTFGGLAGAGNEQFF. CDR3 DNA sequence: TGTGCCAGCAGCCCGACCTTTGGCGGACTAGCGGGGGCCGGGAATGAGCAGTTCTTC.

This clonotype was detected ten times or more. V is TRBV6-2 or TRBV6-3 and J is TRBJ2-7; maybe TRBD1 (6 bases). Germline loops: CDR1 MNHEY, CDR2 SVGEGT. The CDR3 extends over 14 amino acids. V lost 5 bases, J lost 0 bases, and 11 bases lay in between. The CDR3 loop reads CASSPWDNSYEQYF. The CDR3 DNA reads as TGTGCCAGCAGTCCGTGGGACAACTCCTACGAGCAGTACTTC.

The chain employs TRBV7-4 and TRBJ1-5, with D maybe TRBD1 (5 bases). The germline CDR1 and CDR2 sequences are SGHVT and SQSDAQ. Deletions cut 5 bases from V and 3 bases from J, with 11 bases between. This CDR3 comprises 14 residues. CDR3 sequence reads: CASSTDSTNQPQHF. Here the CDR3 DNA reads TGTGCCAGCAGCACCGACAGCACCAATCAGCCCCAGCATTTT.

This clonotype was observed a handful of times. This chain joins TRBV6-2 or TRBV6-3 and TRBJ2-1; D uncertain. From germline, CDR1 is MNHEY and CDR2 SVGEGT. The CDR3 contains 14 residues. The V end lost 1 base, the J end lost 5 bases, and 9 bases lay between the germline ends. The CDR3 DNA reads as TGTGCCAGCAGTTACTTTCGTAACCACAATGAGCAGTTCTTC. This encodes CASSYFRNHNEQFF.

The chain recombines TRBV28 with TRBJ1-1; the D is unclear. CDR1 is MDHEN and CDR2 is SYDVKM in the germline V gene. The CDR3 is made up of 15 amino acids. The V and J ends lost 5 bases and 3 bases respectively, with 16 bases between them. This CDR3 reads CASSPPGRWDTEAFF. CDR3 coding DNA: TGTGCCAGCAGTCCCCCGGGTCGATGGGACACTGAAGCTTTCTTT.

This clonotype appeared many times. The chain links TRBV7-2 to TRBJ2-1, with D tentatively TRBD2 (7 bases). The germline CDR1 and CDR2 sequences are SGHTA and FQGNSA. Trimming cost V 2 bases and J 2 bases, with 13 bases left between them. The CDR3 contains 16 residues. Written as DNA, the CDR3 is TGTGCCAGCAGCTTATTCGGGGGGCGCACCTACAATGAGCAGTTCTTC. It yields the protein CASSLFGGRTYNEQFF. Using reference TRBV7-2 and TRBJ2-1 for the parts outside the CDR3, the full variable domain is GAGVSQSPSNKVTEKGKDVELRCDPISGHTALYWYRQSLGQGLEFLIYFQGNSAPDKSGLPSDRFSAERTGGSVSTLTIQRTQQEDSAVYLCASSLFGGRTYNEQFFGPGTRLTVL.

This clonotype was detected only a few times. J is TRBJ1-3 and V is TRBV12-3 or TRBV12-4; weak D call: TRBD1 (6 bases). This CDR3 region has 16 residues. V was cut by 0 bases and J by 5 bases, with 14 bases left in between. The CDR3, as DNA: TGTGCCAGCAGTTTAGCGCTTGGGGGCCTCCGAAACACCATATATTTT. As protein: CASSLALGGLRNTIYF.

Only a few counts were recorded for this clonotype. An end of the junction does not agree with germline; a read error may underlie this. The chain has TRBV4-1 and TRBJ2-2; the D gene is possibly TRBD2 (5 bases). This CDR3 comprises 16 residues. Per the germline V gene, CDR1 is MGHRA and CDR2 is YSYEKL. CDR3 nucleotide sequence: TGTGCCAGCAGCCAAGATCTCGGGATGAACACCGGGGAGCTGTTTTTT. Its translation: CASSQDLGMNTGELFF.

This rearrangement joins TRBV20-1 to TRBJ2-1; D might be TRBD2 (6 bases). Germline assignment: CDR1 DFQATT and CDR2 SNEGSKA (reference sequence). V shed 3 bases and J shed 8 bases, with 23 bases lying between them. CDR3 size: 16 residues. The CDR3 sequence is CSARVKGGSLFYEQFF. The CDR3, as DNA: TGCAGTGCTAGGGTGAAAGGAGGGTCTTTATTTTATGAGCAGTTCTTC.

This clonotype was recorded a few times. This rearrangement joins TRBV6-2 or TRBV6-3 to TRBJ1-1; 7 positions match TRBD1. J lost 2 bases, V lost 5 bases, and 5 bases had no gene match. The CDR3 runs 14 residues. From germline, CDR1 is MNHEY and CDR2 SVGEGT. CDR3 coding DNA: TGTGCCAGCAGTAAGGGGGCGCGAAACACTGAAGCTTTCTTT. It codes for CASSKGARNTEAFF.

This clonotype was counted many times. The chain joins TRBV7-9 to TRBJ2-2; the D call may be TRBD1 or TRBD2 (5 bases each). This CDR3 spans 15 amino acids. The germline gives CDR1 SEHNR, CDR2 FQNEAQ (reference sequence). V lost 5 bases to trimming and J lost 0 bases, with 10 bases between them. This chain's CDR3 is CASSPWDPNTGELFF. The CDR3 coding sequence is TGTGCCAGCAGCCCCTGGGACCCGAACACCGGGGAGCTGTTTTTT.